Each of the 13 T cell receptor beta chains below was sequenced from the same sample in a study of cytotoxic CD8 clonotypes in ibrutinib-treated CLL. Using immunoSEQ multiplex PCR, the repertoire was profiled, and TCRdb retains in-frame clones only, with some absent. The repertoire holds about 140,000 clones, with 80% as singletons. The sample in question was PBMCs, obtained after 36 months of ibrutinib treatment. All receptors derive from a human donor with chronic lymphocytic leukemia.

This clone appeared a single time. The chain has TRBV30 and TRBJ2-7, with TRBD2 matching 12 bases. CDR3 length equals 15 residues. Trimming cost V 0 bases and J 3 bases; bases outside gene matches: 3. The germline V gene encodes CDR1 GTSNPN and CDR2 SVGIG (reference sequence). The CDR3 is CAWSVQLAGGYEQYF. CDR3 in DNA: TGTGCCTGGAGTGTACAACTAGCGGGAGGCTACGAGCAGTACTTC.

V is TRBV19 and J is TRBJ2-7, with 8 bases aligning to TRBD2. The CDR3 loop spans 14 amino acids. V shed 1 base and J 5 bases; nucleotides not matched to a gene: 4. Germline V gene data show CDR1 as LNHDA and CDR2 as SQIVND (reference sequence). CDR3 region: CASSIVSGTNEQYF. The CDR3 nucleotides are TGTGCCAGTAGTATAGTTAGCGGGACCAACGAGCAGTACTTC.

The chain links TRBV2 to TRBJ2-7; 10 bases are shared with TRBD2. This CDR3 contains 16 residues. V lost 4 bases to trimming and J lost 2 bases; unmatched junction nucleotides: 8. Germline CDR1 reads SNHLY; CDR2 reads FYNNEI. The CDR3 DNA reads as TGTGCCAGCAGTGGGGGTGGAGCGGGAGGGACCTACGAGCAGTACTTC. Translating gives CASSGGGAGGTYEQYF. Complete variable domain (other parts from reference TRBV2 and TRBJ2-7): EPEVTQTPSHQVTQMGQEVILRCVPISNHLYFYWYRQILGQKVEFLVSFYNNEISEKSEIFDDQFSVERPDGSNFTLKIRSTKLEDSAMYFCASSGGGAGGTYEQYFGPGTRLTVT.

V usage is TRBV4-1 and J usage is TRBJ2-5; TRBD2 matches at 10 bases. Germline CDR1 is MGHRA and CDR2 is YSYEKL. V gave up 1 base and J gave up 1 base; unmatched junction bases: 6. The length of the CDR3 is 17 residues. CDR3 nucleotide sequence: TGCGCCAGCAGCCAAGGGTCAGCGGGGGGGATCCAAGAGACCCAGTACTTC. This encodes CASSQGSAGGIQETQYF.

The V and J genes are TRBV12-5 and TRBJ2-7, with no clear D. CDR1 and CDR2 from the germline V gene are LGHNT and FRNRAP. V was clipped by 7 bases and J by 6 bases, with 19 bases between them. This CDR3 contains 14 residues. The DNA of the CDR3 is TGTGCTAGTGCAAAAGACTCTTACCTTTTCGAGCAGTACTTC. It is translated as CASAKDSYLFEQYF.

This sequence joins TRBV15 and TRBJ1-4; perhaps TRBD1 as D (5 bases). This CDR3 is 15 amino acids long. The germline V and J ends were trimmed by 1 base and 3 bases, with 9 bases remaining between them. Germline assignment: CDR1 LNHNV and CDR2 YYDKDF (reference sequence). The DNA for the CDR3 is TGTGCCACCAGCAGAGGTGGGGGGTCTAATGAAAAACTGTTTTTT. Amino acid sequence: CATSRGGGSNEKLFF.

In its sample, this clone was seen a few times. The chain joins TRBV19 to TRBJ1-5; D might be TRBD1 (6 bases). This CDR3 spans 15 amino acids. Germline CDR1 reads LNHDA; CDR2 reads SQIVND (reference sequence). Deletions cut 1 base from V and 6 bases from J, with 13 bases between. The CDR3 DNA reads TGTGCCAGTAGTATAGTTGGGGGCTTCTCTCAGCCCCAGCATTTT. It encodes CASSIVGGFSQPQHF.

The chain employs TRBV18 and TRBJ2-5, with D uncertain. In germline, CDR1 is KGHSH, CDR2 LQKENI. This CDR3 has 13 amino acids. Trimming removed 3 bases at V and 5 bases at J, with 10 bases between. In nucleotides, the CDR3 is TGTGCCAGCTCACCTGGGCCTTGGGAGACCCAGTACTTC. This sequence encodes CASSPGPWETQYF.

The V call is TRBV15, the J call TRBJ1-1; no reliable D call. V was clipped by 0 bases and J by 1 base, with 3 bases between them. Germline CDR1 and CDR2: LNHNV and YYDKDF (reference sequence). The CDR3 has 13 residues. The CDR3 nucleotides read TGTGCCACCAGCAGAGACGGGAACACTGAAGCTTTCTTT. Amino acid sequence: CATSRDGNTEAFF.

V is TRBV5-1 and J is TRBJ2-5; D is ambiguous. Trimming removed 5 bases at V and 5 bases at J, with 7 bases between. CDR3 length: 11 amino acids. Germline assignment: CDR1 SGHRS and CDR2 YFSETQ. The CDR3 bases are TGCGCCAGCAGTATGCGGGAGACCCAGTACTTC. Its translation: CASSMRETQYF.

This clone showed up just once. The chain carries TRBV14 and TRBJ1-2; D ambiguous. V gave up 1 base and J gave up 3 bases, with 9 bases separating them. CDR3 length equals 14 residues. CDR1 and CDR2 (germline): SGHDN, FVKESK. CDR3 DNA: TGTGCCAGCAGCCAAGCTCGCCGAGACTATGGCTACACCTTC. Translated: CASSQARRDYGYTF.

The chain uses TRBV2 and TRBJ1-2, with D possibly being TRBD1 (6 bases). This CDR3 comprises 14 residues. Germline V gene lookup returns CDR1 SNHLY and CDR2 FYNNEI. The V end was cut by 2 bases, the J end by 4 bases, with 11 bases between. The CDR3 DNA follows: TGTGCCAGCAGTGAAACTGACAGGTCCTATGGCTACACCTTC. This translates into CASSETDRSYGYTF.

The gene calls are TRBV7-3 and TRBJ2-1; D remains unclear. Trimming pared 2 bases from V and 8 bases from J, leaving 13 bases between. The germline gives CDR1 SGHTA, CDR2 FQGTGA. The CDR3 runs 14 residues. The CDR3 here is CASSLYGNWHEQFF. CDR3 nucleotide sequence: TGTGCCAGCAGCTTATATGGGAATTGGCATGAGCAGTTCTTC.